The present TCR beta chain was sequenced within a study of T cells in Graves' hyperthyroidism and ophthalmopathy (dated by TCRdb to the late 2010s). Looking at the study overall: Peripheral blood was sampled at the time of initial diagnosis, prior to any treatment. The roughly 94 discovery patients were randomly split 7:3 into training and test sets. In six Graves' hyperthyroidism patients, the study also compared T-cell repertoires from thyroid tissue with T-cell repertoires from blood. An independent validation cohort of 18 to 20 hyperthyroidism patients and 15 or so patients who later progressed to ophthalmopathy tested prospective prediction of ophthalmopathy. According to the paper, TCR Vbeta CDR3 sequencing was carried out on more than 120 peripheral blood samples, which came from about 45 ophthalmopathy, 75 to 80 hyperthyroidism and roughly 17 progressor patients. After sampling, hyperthyroidism patients received methimazole starting at 30 mg daily, and ophthalmopathy patients received high-dose intravenous methylprednisolone. A discovery cohort of about a hundred patients, 43 with Graves' ophthalmopathy and 55 to 60 with stable Graves' hyperthyroidism, was used to find distinguishing TCR V-J signatures. The investigation overall reported the following: In cross-validation, a model built on a 13 V-J signature told ophthalmopathy apart from stable hyperthyroidism with 87.88% sensitivity and about 81% specificity, and in testing the same model reached 80%/75%. Most expanded thyroid clonotypes (frequency above 0.001) were also found in blood, which suggests that blood repertoires may mirror thyroid immune responses. During validation, the model predicted progression to ophthalmopathy a median of around six months ahead of onset, with roughly 65% sensitivity and 72.22% specificity. No statistical method was used to fix the sample size in advance, and group allocation was not hidden from the investigators.

According to the germline V gene (reference sequence), CDR1 reads DFQATT and CDR2 reads SNEGSKA. Trimming at the junction amounts to 0 bases on V and 4 bases on J, and the germline ends lie 8 bases apart. Measured from the cysteine to the phenylalanine, the CDR3 is 13 residues long. The CDR3 DNA has 39 bases and is translated from base 1. Amplification of TCR beta CDR3 regions was carried out from RNA transcripts. For the first round of RT-PCR on the TCR CDR3, the HTBI primer set was used together with the Qiagen OneStep RT-PCR kit. Libraries were constructed in a second round of multiplex PCR, after which size selection and purification were performed. The libraries were sequenced on an Illumina HiSeq2000 using paired-end 100 bp reads. The original methods were these. SOAPnuke was used to process the raw data, removing reads that contained adapters or uncalled bases, had a mean Phred below 15, or lacked an exact match to the constant primer or identifier. COPE v1.2.5 was used to merge the high-quality paired reads, and each unique nucleotide sequence was defined as a clonotype. Clonotypes were aligned to IMGT TRBV, TRBD and TRBJ reference segments using MiTCR v1.1. Analysis was restricted to V-J combinations with a frequency above 0.0001, which covered over 98% of repertoires. A TCS score was defined as the ratio between F50 (clonal expansion) and ExV (chaos), using BLOSUM62-based TCRdist between CDR3 peptides within each V-J. Welch's t-statistics and random forest reduced 500 to 550 V-J features to 10 to 15, which were used in a naive Bayes classifier (R e1071). TCRdb trimmed the raw reads at Q25, called clones with MiXCR and kept productive beta chains. Identical CDR3 proteins give one entry, which carries the most common genes and DNA. The V and J calls, along with clone size, are taken from TCRdb and not from the paper's own processing. In this sample the table shows 350,000 or so distinct CDR3 sequences, about 18% of which occur a single time. About half of the sample is taken by the ten largest.

This clonotype was observed at least ten times. The antigen it recognizes is unknown. No base qualities exist here, and no much larger clone lies one base off it. Graves' hyperthyroidism was defined as stable when no progression to ophthalmopathy occurred over 18 months of follow-up. The hyperthyroidism patients were between 18 and 65 years old and newly diagnosed, with a disease duration of less than 2 months. Patients with uncontrolled infections, other autoimmune diseases, pregnancy or lactation were excluded. Diagnoses relied on clinical symptoms, serum thyroxine and TRAb, thyroid ultrasound and orbital computed tomography. Ficoll-Paque density gradient centrifugation was used to isolate PBMCs from 8.5 to 10 ml of fresh peripheral blood. Total RNA was extracted using Trizol reagent, and RNA quality was assessed on an Agilent 2100 Bioanalyzer.

In this chain, TRBV20-1 is recombined with TRBJ2-3; the D gene cannot be resolved beyond TRBD1 or TRBD2, each matching 5 bases. This TCR was sampled from a woman in her fifties or sixties with Graves' hyperthyroidism. What was sequenced was blood. The CDR3 protein sequence reads: CSARDEGSDTQYF. The nucleotides are TGCAGTGCTAGAGACGAGGGGTCAGATACGCAGTATTTT.